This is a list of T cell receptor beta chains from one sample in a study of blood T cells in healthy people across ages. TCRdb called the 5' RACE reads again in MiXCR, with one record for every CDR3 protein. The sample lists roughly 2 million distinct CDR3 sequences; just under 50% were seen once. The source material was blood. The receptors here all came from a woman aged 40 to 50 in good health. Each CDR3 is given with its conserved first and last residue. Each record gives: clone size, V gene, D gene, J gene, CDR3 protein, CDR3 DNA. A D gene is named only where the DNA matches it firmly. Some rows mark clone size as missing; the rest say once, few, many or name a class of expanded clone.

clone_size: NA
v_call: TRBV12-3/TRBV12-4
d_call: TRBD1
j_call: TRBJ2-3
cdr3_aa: CASRRDRANTDTQYF
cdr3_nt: TGTGCCAGCAGGAGGGACAGGGCCAACACAGATACGCAGTATTTT

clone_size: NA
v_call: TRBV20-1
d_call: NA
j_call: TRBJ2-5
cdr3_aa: CSAPLVNEQYF
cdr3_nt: TGCAGTGCTCCACTAGTCAATGAGCAGTACTTC

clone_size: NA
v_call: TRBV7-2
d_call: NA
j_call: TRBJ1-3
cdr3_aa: CASSSRDTGNTIYF
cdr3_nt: TGTGCCAGCAGCTCCAGGGATACTGGAAACACCATATATTTT

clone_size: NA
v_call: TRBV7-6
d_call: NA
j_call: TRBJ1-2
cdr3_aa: CASSLAQTAANYGYTF
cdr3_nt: TGTGCCAGCAGCTTAGCACAGACGGCAGCTAACTATGGCTACACCTTC

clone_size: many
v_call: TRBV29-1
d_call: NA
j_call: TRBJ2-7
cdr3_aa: CSVRGSPYEQYF
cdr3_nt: TGCAGCGTTCGGGGGTCCCCCTACGAGCAGTACTTC

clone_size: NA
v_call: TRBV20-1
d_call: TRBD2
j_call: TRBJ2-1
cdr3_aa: CSARDRIGAGGYNEQFF
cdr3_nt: TGCAGTGCTAGAGATCGGATTGGGGCGGGGGGGTACAATGAGCAGTTCTTC

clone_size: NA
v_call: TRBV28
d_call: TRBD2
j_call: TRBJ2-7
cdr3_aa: CASSLHGLAKGRETQCF
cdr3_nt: TGTGCCAGCAGTTTACACGGACTAGCTAAAGGTCGGGAGACCCAGTGCTTC

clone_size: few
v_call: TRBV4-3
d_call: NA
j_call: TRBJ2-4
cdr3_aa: CASSHATTALAKNIQYF
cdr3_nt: TGCGCCAGCAGCCACGCTACAACAGCGTTAGCCAAAAACATTCAGTACTTC

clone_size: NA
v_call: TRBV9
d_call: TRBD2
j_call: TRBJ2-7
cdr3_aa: CASSLESAGAPPYEQYF
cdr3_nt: TGTGCCAGCAGCCTCGAATCAGCGGGGGCCCCCCCCTACGAGCAGTACTTC

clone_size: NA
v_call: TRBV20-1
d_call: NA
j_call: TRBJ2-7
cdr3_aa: CSAANTNSYEQYF
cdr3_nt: TGCAGCGCTGCAAACACGAACTCCTACGAGCAGTACTTC

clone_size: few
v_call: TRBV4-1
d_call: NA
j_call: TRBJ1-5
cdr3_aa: CASSQSSNQPQHF
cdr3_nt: TGCGCCAGCAGCCAGAGCAGCAATCAGCCCCAGCATTTT

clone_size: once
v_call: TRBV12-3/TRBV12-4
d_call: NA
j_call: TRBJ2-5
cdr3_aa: CASSTQAGNQETQYF
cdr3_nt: TGTGCCAGCAGTACGCAGGCGGGCAACCAAGAGACCCAGTACTTC

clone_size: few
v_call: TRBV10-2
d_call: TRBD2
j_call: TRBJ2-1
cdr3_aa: CASGTSADNEQFF
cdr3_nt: TGCGCCAGCGGGACTAGCGCAGACAATGAGCAGTTCTTC

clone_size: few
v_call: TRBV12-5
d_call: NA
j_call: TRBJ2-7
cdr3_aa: CASGSGNEQYF
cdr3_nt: TGTGCTAGTGGTTCAGGCAATGAGCAGTACTTC

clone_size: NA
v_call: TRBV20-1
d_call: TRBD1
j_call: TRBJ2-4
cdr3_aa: CSASGQVDIQYF
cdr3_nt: TGCAGTGCTAGTGGACAGGTCGACATTCAGTACTTC

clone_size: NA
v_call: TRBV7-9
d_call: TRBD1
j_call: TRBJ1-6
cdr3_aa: CASSSGRTGSGSPLHF
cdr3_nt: TGTGCCAGCAGCTCCGGGCGGACAGGGAGTGGATCACCCCTCCACTTT

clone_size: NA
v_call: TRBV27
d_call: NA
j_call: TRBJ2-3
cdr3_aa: CASAGDLGGDTQYF
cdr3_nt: TGTGCCAGCGCCGGAGATTTGGGCGGAGATACGCAGTATTTT

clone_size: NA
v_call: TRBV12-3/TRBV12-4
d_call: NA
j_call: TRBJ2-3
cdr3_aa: CASSVDVADTQYF
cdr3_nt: TGTGCCAGCAGTGTAGACGTTGCAGATACGCAGTATTTT

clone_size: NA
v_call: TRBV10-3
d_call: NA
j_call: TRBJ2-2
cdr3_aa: CAIQGLLDTGELFF
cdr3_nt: TGTGCCATCCAGGGTTTGTTGGACACCGGGGAGTTGTTTTTT

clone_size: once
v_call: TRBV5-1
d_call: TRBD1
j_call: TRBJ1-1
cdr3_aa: CASSLRDRAGFTEAFF
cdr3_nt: TGCGCCAGCAGCTTGAGGGACAGGGCAGGCTTCACTGAAGCTTTCTTT

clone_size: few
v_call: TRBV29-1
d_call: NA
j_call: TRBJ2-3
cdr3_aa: CSVVLSWGTDTQYF
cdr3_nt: TGCAGCGTTGTTCTGTCGTGGGGCACAGATACGCAGTATTTT

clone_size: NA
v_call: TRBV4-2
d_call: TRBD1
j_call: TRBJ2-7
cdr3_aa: CASSQATGQGYEQYF
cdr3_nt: TGTGCCAGCAGCCAAGCTACGGGACAGGGGTACGAGCAGTACTTC

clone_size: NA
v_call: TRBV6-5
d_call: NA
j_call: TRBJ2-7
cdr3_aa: CASSYILSYNEQYF
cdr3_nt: TGTGCCAGCAGTTACATTCTTTCCTACAATGAGCAGTACTTC

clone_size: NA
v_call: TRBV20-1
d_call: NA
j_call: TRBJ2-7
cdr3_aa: CSAALDSYEQYF
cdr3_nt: TGCAGTGCAGCACTCGACAGCTACGAGCAGTACTTC

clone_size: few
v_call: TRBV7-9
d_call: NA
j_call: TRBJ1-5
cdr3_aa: CASSSDGGSNQPQHF
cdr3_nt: TGTGCCAGCAGCTCAGATGGGGGCAGCAATCAGCCCCAGCATTTT

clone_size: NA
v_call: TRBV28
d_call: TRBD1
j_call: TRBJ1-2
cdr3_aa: CASSTHGTGTLGYTF
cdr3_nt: TGTGCCAGCAGCACCCACGGGACAGGGACTTTGGGCTACACCTTC

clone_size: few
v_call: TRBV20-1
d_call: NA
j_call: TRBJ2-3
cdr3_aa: CSASKGSTYTQYF
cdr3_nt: TGCAGTGCTAGTAAAGGCTCCACATATACGCAGTATTTT

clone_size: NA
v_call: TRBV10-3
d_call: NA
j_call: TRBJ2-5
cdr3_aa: CAISESGHRGGGETQYF
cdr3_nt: TGTGCCATCAGTGAGTCCGGTCATAGGGGGGGTGGAGAGACCCAGTACTTC

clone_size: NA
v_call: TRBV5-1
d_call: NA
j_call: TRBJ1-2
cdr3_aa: CASSGITNYGYTF
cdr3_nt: TGCGCCAGCAGCGGGATAACTAACTATGGCTACACCTTC

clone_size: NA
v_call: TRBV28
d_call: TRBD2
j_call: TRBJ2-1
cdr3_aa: CASSLWTSGNKEQFF
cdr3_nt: TGTGCCAGCAGTTTATGGACTAGCGGGAACAAGGAGCAGTTCTTC

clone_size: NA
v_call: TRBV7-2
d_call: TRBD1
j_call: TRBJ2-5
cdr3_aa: CASSLDYRGQETQYF
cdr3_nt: TGTGCCAGCAGCTTAGACTACAGGGGCCAAGAGACCCAGTACTTC

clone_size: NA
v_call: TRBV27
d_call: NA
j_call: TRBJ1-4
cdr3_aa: CASGREGEKLFF
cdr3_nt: TGTGCCAGCGGAAGGGAAGGCGAAAAACTGTTTTTT

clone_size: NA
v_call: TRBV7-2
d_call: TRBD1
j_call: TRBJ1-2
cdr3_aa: CASSPQGGRGYGYTF
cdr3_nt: TGTGCCAGCAGTCCTCAGGGGGGGAGAGGGTATGGCTACACCTTC

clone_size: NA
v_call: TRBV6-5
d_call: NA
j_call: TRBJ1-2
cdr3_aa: CAGSYSTGGLGGYTF
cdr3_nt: TGTGCCGGCAGTTACTCGACCGGGGGCTTAGGGGGCTACACCTTC

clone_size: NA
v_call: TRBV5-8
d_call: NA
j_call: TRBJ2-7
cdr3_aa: CASSLEVVGSYNEQYF
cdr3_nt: TGTGCCAGCAGCTTAGAAGTGGTAGGTTCCTACAATGAGCAGTACTTC

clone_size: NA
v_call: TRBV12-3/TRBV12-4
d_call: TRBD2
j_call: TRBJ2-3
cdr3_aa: CASSWGGGMTDTQYF
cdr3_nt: TGTGCCAGCAGTTGGGGGGGGGGGATGACAGATACGCAGTATTTT

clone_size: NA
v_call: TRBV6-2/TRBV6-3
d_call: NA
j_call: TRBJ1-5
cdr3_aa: CASSYRAGLQPQHF
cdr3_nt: TGTGCCAGCAGTTACCGGGCGGGGCTTCAGCCCCAGCATTTT

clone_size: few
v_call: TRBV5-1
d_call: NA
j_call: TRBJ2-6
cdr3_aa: CASSGGQNSGANVLTF
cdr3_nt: TGCGCCAGCAGCGGGGGGCAGAACTCTGGGGCCAACGTCCTGACTTTC

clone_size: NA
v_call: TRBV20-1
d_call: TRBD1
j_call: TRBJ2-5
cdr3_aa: CSADGQGEETQYF
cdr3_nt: TGCAGTGCTGATGGACAGGGGGAAGAGACCCAGTACTTC

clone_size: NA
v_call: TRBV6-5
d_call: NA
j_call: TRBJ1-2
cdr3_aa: CASSYGAGVLGYTF
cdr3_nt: TGTGCCAGCAGTTACGGGGCCGGAGTGCTGGGCTACACCTTC

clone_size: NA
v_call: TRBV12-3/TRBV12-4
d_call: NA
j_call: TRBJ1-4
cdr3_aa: CASSAQGVGEKLFF
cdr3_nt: TGTGCCAGCAGTGCCCAGGGAGTTGGTGAAAAACTGTTTTTT

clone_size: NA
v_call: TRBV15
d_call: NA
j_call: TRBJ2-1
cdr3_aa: CATSIRQESYNEQFF
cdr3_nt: TGTGCCACCAGCATAAGACAGGAGTCCTACAATGAGCAGTTCTTC

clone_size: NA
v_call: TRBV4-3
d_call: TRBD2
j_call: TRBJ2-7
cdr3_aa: CASSPYIAGGIYEQYF
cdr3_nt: TGCGCCAGCAGCCCCTACATAGCGGGCGGGATCTACGAGCAGTACTTC

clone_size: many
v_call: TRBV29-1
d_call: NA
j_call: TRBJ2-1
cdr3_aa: CSVAQGNEQFF
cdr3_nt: TGCAGCGTTGCTCAGGGGAATGAGCAGTTCTTC

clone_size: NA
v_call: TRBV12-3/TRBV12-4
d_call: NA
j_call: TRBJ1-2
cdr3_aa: CASSFGEIYGYTF
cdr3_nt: TGTGCCAGCAGTTTCGGAGAAATCTATGGCTACACCTTC

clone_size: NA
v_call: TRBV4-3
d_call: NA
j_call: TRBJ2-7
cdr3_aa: CASSQELRMATARNYEQYF
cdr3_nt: TGCGCCAGCAGCCAAGAACTCCGCATGGCCACGGCCCGTAACTACGAGCAGTACTTC

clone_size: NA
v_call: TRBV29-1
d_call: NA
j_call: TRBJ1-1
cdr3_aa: CSVDGAGEGPEAFF
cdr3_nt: TGCAGCGTTGATGGGGCAGGAGAAGGCCCTGAAGCTTTCTTT